This T cell receptor (beta chain) was retrieved from a study of shared clonotypes between healthy human individuals. General observations from the study: Clonotype sharing among donors was expected to depend on sequencing depth.

Germline CDR1 is SEHNR and CDR2 is FQNEAQ (reference sequence). The junction had 5 bases not matched to a gene; V was cut back by 6 bases and J by 5 bases. The CDR3 is 14 residues long. Note on this clone: Its antigen is still unknown. Other DNA sequences from this sample encode an identical CDR3 as well.

Authors' methods: ImmunoSEQ sequences covered only the junction and lacked quality scores; filtering therefore differed. Libraries were prepared by immunoSEQ multiplex PCR; TCRdb keeps only in-frame clonotypes and omits some of them. V and J calls and clone size are as listed in that table; D and trimming were resolved from the DNA. The sample lists a few million clones, roughly 93% occurring once. The chain uses TRBV7-9 and TRBJ1-5; 9 nucleotides agree with TRBD1. This sequence was found in a man younger than 35 in good health. Some clones in this sample may be carry-over from other donors' samples. The sequenced sample consisted of naive CD4+ T cells from PBMCs. Subset reported: CD45RA+ positively selected. The CDR3 nucleotides are TGTGCCAGCAGTTCGGACAGGGGACATCAGCCCCAGCATTTT. Its protein product is CASSSDRGHQPQHF.